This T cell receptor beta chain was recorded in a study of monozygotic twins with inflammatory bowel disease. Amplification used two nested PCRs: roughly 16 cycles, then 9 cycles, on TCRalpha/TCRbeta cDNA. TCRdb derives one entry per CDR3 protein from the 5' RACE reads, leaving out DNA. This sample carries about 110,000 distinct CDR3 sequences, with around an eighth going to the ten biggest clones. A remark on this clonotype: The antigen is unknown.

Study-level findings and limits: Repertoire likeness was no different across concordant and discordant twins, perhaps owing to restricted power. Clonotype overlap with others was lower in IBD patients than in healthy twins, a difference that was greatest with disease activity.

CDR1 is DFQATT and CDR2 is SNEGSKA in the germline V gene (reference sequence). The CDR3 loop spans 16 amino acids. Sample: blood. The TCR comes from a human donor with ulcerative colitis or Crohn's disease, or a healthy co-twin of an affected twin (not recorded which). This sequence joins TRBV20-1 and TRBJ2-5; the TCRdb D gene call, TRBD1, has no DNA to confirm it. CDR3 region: CSARVAGRPTSETQYF.